The clone carrying this T cell receptor (beta chain) was picked up a small number of times. Its antigen remains unknown. There were TCR beta CDR3 regions amplified from RNA transcripts. The TCR CDR3 first-round RT-PCR relied on the HTBI primer set. TCRdb reprocessed the multiplex PCR reads with MiXCR, giving one entry per CDR3 protein. The sample has around 600,000 distinct CDR3 sequences; 13% to 15% are singletons. This record belongs to a study of T cells in Graves' hyperthyroidism and ophthalmopathy. General study results and limits: Blood also carried most thyroid clonotypes expanded above 0.001. Ophthalmopathy and stable hyperthyroidism were told apart by a 13 V-J model.

A Clinical Activity Score of at least 3, a NOSPECS grade of at least 4 and a duration under 3 months were recorded in the ophthalmopathy patients. Clinicians diagnosed patients from clinical symptoms, serum thyroxine and TRAb, thyroid ultrasound and orbital computed tomography. The CDR3 has 16 amino acids. The V gene lost 1 base and the J gene lost 0 bases, with 7 bases spanning the gap. CDR1 LGHDT and CDR2 YNNKEL come from the germline V gene (reference sequence). This TCR was recovered from a woman aged 18-35 years with Graves' ophthalmopathy. The sequenced material came from blood. The chain combines TRBV3-1 with TRBJ2-6; D is unresolved. CDR3 nucleotide sequence: TGTGCCAGCAGCCAAGGCACCCCCTCTGGGGCCAACGTCCTGACTTTC. Protein product: CASSQGTPSGANVLTF.